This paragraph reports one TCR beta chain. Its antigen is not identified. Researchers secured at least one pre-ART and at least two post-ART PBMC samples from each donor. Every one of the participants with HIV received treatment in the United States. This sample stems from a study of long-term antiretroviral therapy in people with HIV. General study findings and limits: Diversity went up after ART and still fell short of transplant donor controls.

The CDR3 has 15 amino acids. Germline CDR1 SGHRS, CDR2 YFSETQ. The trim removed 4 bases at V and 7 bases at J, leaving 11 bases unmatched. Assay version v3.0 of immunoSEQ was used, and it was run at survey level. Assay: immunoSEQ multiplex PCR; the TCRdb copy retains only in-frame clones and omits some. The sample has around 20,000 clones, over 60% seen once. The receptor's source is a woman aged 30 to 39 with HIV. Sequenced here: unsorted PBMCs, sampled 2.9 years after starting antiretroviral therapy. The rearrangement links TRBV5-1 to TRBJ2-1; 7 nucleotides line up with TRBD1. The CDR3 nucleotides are TGCGCCAGCAGCGAAATCCCCGGGACAGATAATGAGCAGTTCTTC. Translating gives CASSEIPGTDNEQFF.